Shown below are 26 T cell receptor beta chains from a single sample sequenced in a study of B cell selection in AIRE deficiency. Sorting defined conventional CD4 T cells as CD4+CD127+. Method: immunoSEQ multiplex PCR; TCRdb's copy keeps in-frame clones and lacks some. The top ten clones hold roughly 0.2% of a sample with 20,000 to 25,000 clones, nearly 98% of them seen once. The sample consisted of conventional CD4+ T cells sorted from PBMCs. These receptors were collected from a human donor with AIRE deficiency.

The V and J genes are TRBV6-6 and TRBJ2-2, with D hard to call. V gave up 10 bases and J gave up 7 bases, with 13 bases separating them. CDR3 size: 12 residues. Germline V gene lookup returns CDR1 MNHNY and CDR2 SVGAGI (reference sequence). The CDR3 loop is CATGVSGGELFF. CDR3 nucleotide sequence: TGTGCCACCGGCGTAAGTGGCGGGGAGCTGTTTTTT.

The chain couples TRBV5-6 to TRBJ2-7, with 7 bases matching TRBD1. Germline V gene sequence: CDR1 SGHDT, CDR2 YYEEEE. The CDR3 totals 14 residues. V trimming: 4 bases; J trimming: 9 bases; junction bases outside the gene matches: 13. CDR3 region: CASSLGDSAKGQYF. The DNA of the CDR3 is TGTGCCAGCAGCCTTGGGGACAGTGCCAAGGGGCAGTACTTC.

The chain employs TRBV6-6 and TRBJ1-5, with D hard to call. The V gene lost 6 bases and the J gene lost 5 bases, with 14 bases spanning the gap. Germline V CDR1 and CDR2: MNHNY, SVGAGI (reference sequence). The CDR3 extends over 14 amino acids. The CDR3 DNA reads as TGTGCCAGCAGCCCCGGGCGGGCGTATCAGCCCCAGCATTTT. Its protein product is CASSPGRAYQPQHF.

The rearrangement joins TRBV2 to TRBJ1-5; D is undetermined. Germline loops: CDR1 SNHLY, CDR2 FYNNEI. This CDR3 region has 14 residues. Trimming cost V 6 bases and J 2 bases, with 11 bases left between them. The CDR3 DNA follows: TGTGCCAGCAGACTCCTATATGGCAATCAGCCCCAGCATTTT. Translating gives CASRLLYGNQPQHF. Full variable domain (missing parts from reference TRBV2 and TRBJ1-5): EPEVTQTPSHQVTQMGQEVILRCVPISNHLYFYWYRQILGQKVEFLVSFYNNEISEKSEIFDDQFSVERPDGSNFTLKIRSTKLEDSAMYFCASRLLYGNQPQHFGDGTRLSIL.

CDR3 DNA sequence: TGTGCCAGCAGTGAAGTAGCGGTGAGCTCCTACGAGCAGTACTTC. Protein product: CASSEVAVSSYEQYF. The chain carries TRBV2 and TRBJ2-7, with D perhaps TRBD2 (6 bases). Germline assignment: CDR1 SNHLY and CDR2 FYNNEI. Trimming removed 1 base at V and 0 bases at J, with 10 bases between. The CDR3 totals 15 residues.

This chain uses TRBV4-2 with TRBJ2-7; D uncertain. Between the trimmed V and J ends, which lost 0 bases and 5 bases, there was a span of 14 bases. The CDR3 runs to 15 residues. The germline V gene encodes CDR1 LGHNA and CDR2 YNFKEQ. The CDR3 DNA sequence: TGTGCCAGCAGCCAAGACAGGACGGGTGATAACGAGCAGTACTTC. It specifies CASSQDRTGDNEQYF.

The rearrangement links TRBV18 to TRBJ2-4, with 13 bases fitting TRBD2. Trimming removed 3 bases from V and 12 bases from J; junction bases left unmatched: 8. This CDR3 has 15 amino acids. The germline V gene has CDR1 KGHSH and CDR2 LQKENI. CDR3 bases: TGTGCCAGCTCACCTCGGACTAGCGGGAGAGACGATCAGTACTTC. It encodes CASSPRTSGRDDQYF.

The gene calls are TRBV6-1 and TRBJ2-5; the D is unclear. The J call could be wrong; TRBJ2-7 is a better fit for the DNA end. This CDR3 contains 15 residues. Per the germline V gene, CDR1 is MNHNS and CDR2 is SASEGT. CDR3 DNA sequence: TGTGCCAGCGGCGGCCTGGCAGGCTGGCCCTACGAGCAGTACTTC. This gives the protein CASGGLAGWPYEQYF.

The J gene is TRBJ2-2, the V gene TRBV10-3, with D unclear. V was cut by 6 bases and J by 2 bases, with 25 bases left in between. Looked up from germline, CDR1 is ENHRY and CDR2 is SYGVKD. CDR3 length: 19 amino acids. This CDR3 is CAIRPGSRTSYYNTGELFF. The CDR3 coding sequence is TGTGCCATCAGGCCAGGTTCTCGGACCTCCTACTATAACACCGGGGAGCTGTTTTTT.

This clone was counted a single time. The J gene is TRBJ2-7, the V gene TRBV14, with 7 bases aligning to TRBD1. With 3 bases clipped from V and 2 bases from J, the junction kept 19 bases outside the gene matches. CDR3 length: 19 residues. Germline V gene sequence: CDR1 SGHDN, CDR2 FVKESK. CDR3 sequence reads: CASSHPKGKQGNVPYEQYF. The CDR3 nucleotides read TGTGCCAGCAGCCACCCTAAAGGGAAACAGGGGAATGTTCCCTACGAGCAGTACTTC.

This clone appeared once. The chain employs TRBV7-8 and TRBJ2-7, with 9 bases matching TRBD2. Germline V gene data show CDR1 as SGHVS and CDR2 as FQNEAQ. The CDR3 sequence is 18 residues long. The ends lost 0 bases at V and 4 bases at J; junction bases unmatched: 13. DNA for the CDR3: TGTGCCAGCAGCTTAGCGGTGTTGCGGGAGGGCCCTGTGTACGAGCAGTACTTC. Its protein is CASSLAVLREGPVYEQYF.

The J gene is TRBJ1-2, the V gene TRBV2; D ambiguous. The ends were cut back, 7 bases at V and 4 bases at J, with 13 bases in the middle. The CDR3 has 13 amino acids. Germline V gives CDR1 SNHLY, CDR2 FYNNEI. In DNA, the CDR3 is TGTGCCAGCACCGAACTAGATTTCTATGGCTACACCTTC. This sequence encodes CASTELDFYGYTF.

V usage is TRBV6-5 and J usage is TRBJ1-2, with D uncertain. The CDR3 spans 14 residues. CDR1 and CDR2 from the germline V gene are MNHEY and SVGAGI. V was cut by 8 bases and J by 2 bases, with 15 bases left in between. CDR3 sequence reads: CASSLLTKNYGYTF. As DNA, the CDR3 is TGTGCCAGCTCCCTCTTAACCAAGAACTATGGCTACACCTTC.

The V and J genes are TRBV7-2 and TRBJ2-7, with D possibly TRBD1 on 5 matching bases. The CDR3 sequence is 16 residues long. Germline-derived CDR1 and CDR2 are SGHTA and FQGNSA. V was pared by 0 bases and J by 2 bases, with 14 bases between. This CDR3 is CASSLARGTGTYEQYF. The CDR3 coding sequence is TGTGCCAGCAGCTTAGCAAGGGGAACAGGCACCTACGAGCAGTACTTC.

V gene TRBV5-6 combines with J gene TRBJ1-2; D is unclear. This CDR3 spans 15 amino acids. CDR1 and CDR2 from the germline V gene are SGHDT and YYEEEE. V was pared by 0 bases and J by 0 bases, with 9 bases between. The CDR3 here is CASSLAERTNYGYTF. CDR3 nucleotides: TGTGCCAGCAGCTTGGCCGAGCGGACTAACTATGGCTACACCTTC.

The V gene is TRBV27, the J gene TRBJ2-1; D not resolved. The CDR3 extends over 15 amino acids. CDR1 is MNHEY, CDR2 SMNVEV, per germline (reference sequence). V lost 5 bases, J lost 6 bases, and 17 bases lay in between. The CDR3 spells CASSTPMPQTNEQFF. Written as DNA, the CDR3 is TGTGCCAGCAGTACCCCGATGCCCCAGACCAATGAGCAGTTCTTC.

The chain combines TRBV4-2 with TRBJ2-6; D uncertain. This CDR3 comprises 16 residues. CDR1 and CDR2 (germline): LGHNA, YNFKEQ. V was pared by 1 base and J by 2 bases, with 9 bases between. DNA of the CDR3: TGTGCCAGCAGCCAAGGCCTCTCAACTGGGGCCAACGTCCTGACTTTC. Its protein product is CASSQGLSTGANVLTF.

The chain is built from TRBV29-1 and TRBJ2-7; the D gene is possibly TRBD1 (6 bases). Germline V lookup: CDR1 SQVTM, CDR2 ANQGSEA. Between the trimmed V and J ends, which lost 5 bases and 2 bases, there was a span of 13 bases. This CDR3 spans 13 amino acids. The CDR3 DNA follows: TGCAGCGTTCGATTCAGGGGAACCTACGAGCAGTACTTC. Translating gives CSVRFRGTYEQYF.

This clone was seen once. The CDR3 coding sequence is TGTGCCAGTAACCATCTTGGCAGCCTATCGTTGGGGGGCTACACCTTC. This translates into CASNHLGSLSLGGYTF. V is TRBV19 and J is TRBJ1-2; D not resolved. CDR1 is LNHDA, CDR2 SQIVND, per germline (reference sequence). The CDR3 consists of 16 residues. V was trimmed by 7 bases and J by 8 bases, leaving 26 bases between them.

This sequence joins TRBV7-3 and TRBJ2-6; a weak D match, TRBD1 (5 bases). The germline V gene has CDR1 SGHTA and CDR2 FQGTGA. The ends were cut back, 7 bases at V and 0 bases at J, with 16 bases in the middle. There are 17 residues in the CDR3. CDR3 sequence (DNA): TGTGCCAGCACCCGACGGGTGACAGTCTCTGGGGCCAACGTCCTGACTTTC. This encodes CASTRRVTVSGANVLTF.

This chain joins TRBV5-4 and TRBJ1-1, with TRBD1 matching over 7 bases. Germline values: CDR1 SGHNT, CDR2 YYREEE (reference sequence). This CDR3 has 15 amino acids. V trimming: 4 bases; J trimming: 2 bases; junction bases outside the gene matches: 8. CDR3 DNA: TGTGCCAGCAGCATCCAGACAGGGACTAACACTGAAGCTTTCTTT. This codes for CASSIQTGTNTEAFF.

Written as DNA, the CDR3 is TGTGCCAGCAGCTTAGGGCTATCCCTGATGAAGAACTATGGCTACACCTTC. As protein: CASSLGLSLMKNYGYTF. This rearrangement joins TRBV7-3 to TRBJ1-2; the D is unclear. The V gene lost 2 bases and the J gene lost 2 bases, with 18 bases spanning the gap. There are 17 residues in the CDR3. CDR1 is SGHTA and CDR2 is FQGTGA in the germline V gene.

The chain employs TRBV6-6 and TRBJ1-2, with TRBD1 as a possible D gene (5 bases). The CDR3 sequence is 14 residues long. Germline V lookup: CDR1 MNHNY, CDR2 SVGAGI (reference sequence). V shed 0 bases and J shed 7 bases, with 12 bases lying between them. For the CDR3, the DNA is TGTGCCAGCAGTTACTCGGCAGGGAGGGGTGGCTACACCTTC. Translation: CASSYSAGRGGYTF.

The V and J genes are TRBV7-8 and TRBJ2-2; D perhaps matches TRBD2 (5 bases). Trimming shortened V by 1 base and J by 6 bases, and 12 bases separated the two germline ends. There are 15 residues in the CDR3. Germline lookup yields CDR1 SGHVS and CDR2 FQNEAQ. DNA of the CDR3: TGTGCCAGCAGCTTAGGCCTAGCTGACTCCGGGGAGCTGTTTTTT. Translating gives CASSLGLADSGELFF.

This clone was counted a few times. The gene calls are TRBV28 and TRBJ1-5; D gene uncertain. Germline V gene lookup returns CDR1 MDHEN and CDR2 SYDVKM. This CDR3 is 14 amino acids long. V dropped 7 bases and J dropped 7 bases, with 17 bases sitting between them. As DNA, the CDR3 is TGTGCCAGCACCCTACGGGGATGGAAGCAGCCCCAGCATTTT. Amino acid sequence: CASTLRGWKQPQHF.

The genes are TRBV5-6 and TRBJ2-3, with 12 positions matching TRBD2. V shed 0 bases and J 3 bases; nucleotides not matched to a gene: 5. The CDR3 contains 17 residues. Germline CDR1 reads SGHDT; CDR2 reads YYEEEE. As DNA, the CDR3 is TGTGCCAGCAGCTTGGCGACTAGCGGGAGAAAAACAGATACGCAGTATTTT. It is translated as CASSLATSGRKTDTQYF.